These 9 T cell receptor beta chains were sequenced from one sample in a study of memory CD4+ T cells and cytomegalovirus serostatus. Here immunoSEQ multiplex PCR was the method, and the copy in TCRdb shows in-frame clones only, minus some. This sample yields more than 50,000 clones, of which around 78% are seen a single time; under 1% belongs to the top ten. Single viable CD3+CD4+CD8-CD45RO+ cells were sorted as the memory CD4+ T cells. What was sequenced was memory CD4+ T cells from blood. The receptors stem from an adult in good health and CMV-seronegative.

The CDR3 DNA reads TGTGCCAGCAGCGTATATGGCGGGGGCCCGGAGACCCAGTACTTC. Protein product: CASSVYGGGPETQYF. The chain couples TRBV9 to TRBJ2-5; a weak D match, TRBD2 (7 bases). This CDR3 comprises 15 residues. The germline V gene encodes CDR1 SGDLS and CDR2 YYNGEE. Trimming pared 1 base from V and 5 bases from J, leaving 15 bases between.

The CDR3 sequence is CASRGTGDTQYF. CDR3 DNA sequence: TGTGCCAGCAGGGGGACGGGAGATACGCAGTATTTT. The chain employs TRBV11-3 and TRBJ2-3, with D perhaps assigned TRBD1 or TRBD2 (5 bases each). This CDR3 region has 12 residues. Trimming stripped 6 bases from V and 5 bases from J, with 9 bases between. Germline V CDR1 and CDR2: SGHNT, YENEEA.

This clone was counted a single time. The chain has TRBV7-3 and TRBJ2-2; the D gene is possibly TRBD1 (6 bases). The CDR3 covers 13 residues. Germline V gene sequence: CDR1 SGHTA, CDR2 FQGTGA. V was cut by 4 bases and J by 5 bases, with 8 bases left in between. This CDR3 is CASSSTGTGELFF. The DNA for the CDR3 is TGTGCCAGCAGCTCCACAGGGACCGGGGAGCTGTTTTTT.

V and J are TRBV6-5 and TRBJ2-1; 7 bases line up with TRBD1. This CDR3 region has 15 residues. V lost 8 bases and J lost 6; bases outside the gene matches: 13. Germline CDR1 reads MNHEY; CDR2 reads SVGAGI. CDR3 residues: CASYRDSPWGNEQFF. As DNA, the CDR3 is TGTGCCAGCTACAGGGACAGCCCATGGGGCAATGAGCAGTTCTTC.

This rearrangement joins TRBV7-2 to TRBJ2-5, with TRBD2 matching 7 bases. From germline, CDR1 is SGHTA and CDR2 FQGNSA. The CDR3 totals 13 residues. Unmatched junction bases numbered 5, after V lost 5 bases and J lost 5 bases. The CDR3 reads CASSPTSRETQYF. The CDR3 DNA is TGTGCCAGCAGCCCGACTAGCCGCGAGACCCAGTACTTC.

This clone has a handful of counts. The rearrangement joins TRBV28 to TRBJ2-2; 10 bases agree with TRBD1. Germline CDR1 and CDR2: MDHEN and SYDVKM. J was trimmed by 6 bases and V by 2 bases; bases with no gene match: 0. The CDR3 is made up of 14 amino acids. For the CDR3, the DNA is TGTGCCAGCAGTTTAGGACAGGGGGCCGGGGAGCTGTTTTTT. As protein: CASSLGQGAGELFF.

The chain joins TRBV6-6 to TRBJ2-1, with D possibly matching TRBD2 (5 bases). There are 13 residues in the CDR3. The germline V gene encodes CDR1 MNHNY and CDR2 SVGAGI (reference sequence). The ends were cut back, 6 bases at V and 4 bases at J, with 10 bases in the middle. The DNA for the CDR3 is TGTGCCAGCAGAACACCGGGGTACAATGAGCAGTTCTTC. It translates to CASRTPGYNEQFF.

The chain employs TRBV7-2 and TRBJ1-3; 7 bases are shared with TRBD1. Per germline, CDR1 SGHTA and CDR2 FQGNSA. This CDR3 has 14 amino acids. After removal of 5 bases from V and 0 bases from J, the junction contained 1 base not matched to a gene. The CDR3 region has the DNA TGTGCCAGCAGCCCAGGGGGCTCTGGAAACACCATATATTTT. It translates to CASSPGGSGNTIYF. The full variable domain, rest sourced from reference TRBV7-2 and TRBJ1-3, is GAGVSQSPSNKVTEKGKDVELRCDPISGHTALYWYRQSLGQGLEFLIYFQGNSAPDKSGLPSDRFSAERTGGSVSTLTIQRTQQEDSAVYLCASSPGGSGNTIYFGEGSWLTVV.

The gene calls are TRBV4-3 and TRBJ1-2; D is ambiguous. Germline CDR1 is LGHNA and CDR2 is YSLEER. The V end was cut by 0 bases, the J end by 0 bases, with 8 bases between. CDR3 length equals 15 residues. CDR3 region: CASSQESGSNYGYTF. Here the CDR3 DNA reads TGCGCCAGCAGCCAAGAGAGTGGGTCTAACTATGGCTACACCTTC.